This T cell receptor (beta chain) was observed in a study of T cell responses to AZD1222 COVID-19 vaccine. Study-level points and caveats: Of the AZD1222 recipients, only 6 or 7 were seropositive at baseline. It should be noted that donors were predominantly white British and more often female, and clonal diversity was possibly underestimated.

TCRdb keeps only in-frame clones here, not all; method: immunoSEQ multiplex PCR. The sample shows 100,000 to 150,000 clones, about 79% of them seen only once. The germline V gene encodes CDR1 SGHRS and CDR2 YFSETQ. The CDR3 consists of 13 residues. As regards this clone: As yet, its antigen is unknown. An end of the junction differs from the germline gene, which may be a read error.

This chain connects TRBV5-1 to TRBJ2-5; 7 nucleotides agree with TRBD1. This sample comprised peripheral blood, obtained 28 days after the second AZD1222 dose. The source is an adult who received the AZD1222 COVID-19 vaccine. The CDR3: CASTLGQTETQYF. CDR3 nucleotide sequence: TGCGCCAGCACCTTGGGACAGACGGAGACCCAGTACTTC.